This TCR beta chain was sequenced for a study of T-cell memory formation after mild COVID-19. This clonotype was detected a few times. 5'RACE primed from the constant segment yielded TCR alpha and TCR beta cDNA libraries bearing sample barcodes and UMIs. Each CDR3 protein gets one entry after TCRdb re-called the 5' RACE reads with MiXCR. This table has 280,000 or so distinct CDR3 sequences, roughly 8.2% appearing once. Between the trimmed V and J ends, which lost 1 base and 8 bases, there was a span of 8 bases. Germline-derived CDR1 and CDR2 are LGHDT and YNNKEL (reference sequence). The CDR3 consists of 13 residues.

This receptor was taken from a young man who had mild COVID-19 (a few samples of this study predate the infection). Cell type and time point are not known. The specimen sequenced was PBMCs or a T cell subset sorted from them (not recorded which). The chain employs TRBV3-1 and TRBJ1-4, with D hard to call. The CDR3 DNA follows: TGTGCCAGCAGCCAAGTCCATAAGGAAAAACTGTTTTTT. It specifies CASSQVHKEKLFF.